This T cell receptor beta chain derives from a study of blood T cell repertoires in COVID-19. Whole-study context: PBMCs, B-cell-depleted T cells, or T cells provided the cDNA or gDNA that made up the material.

Study processing details: Counts of nucleated cells, estimated from reference gene primer amplification, were obtained. Assay: immunoSEQ multiplex PCR; the TCRdb copy retains only in-frame clones and omits some. V and J calls and clone size are given by that table; D and trimming were obtained from the DNA. In the table there are 300,000 to 400,000 clones, about nine tenths of which are singletons. The CDR3 has 14 residues. Germline assignment: CDR1 MNHEY and CDR2 SMNVEV (reference sequence). V lost 5 bases and J lost 0, with 10 bases in between. Sequencing was performed on peripheral blood. The receptor's source is a man aged 30 to 39 with COVID-19, enrolled during active disease. The V and J genes are TRBV27 and TRBJ1-1; D possibly corresponds to TRBD1 (6 bases). The CDR3 bases are TGTGCCAGCAGTCGGACAGCCTTGAACACTGAAGCTTTCTTT. Encoded protein: CASSRTALNTEAFF.